The 5 T cell receptor beta chains below come from one sample, sequenced in a study of cytomegalovirus exposure and HLA in healthy donors. Generated by immunoSEQ multiplex PCR, the TCRdb table keeps only in-frame clones and is missing some. The sample includes tens of thousands of clones, roughly 94% of them seen just once. What was sequenced was PBMCs. These receptors were collected from a man younger than 35 in good health and CMV-seronegative.

The CDR3 DNA reads TGCGCCAGCAGCTTGGGGCTTGATCAGCCCCAGCATTTT. Its translation is CASSLGLDQPQHF. The V gene is TRBV5-1, the J gene TRBJ1-5, with no clear D. This CDR3 is built from 13 residues. Per the germline V gene, CDR1 is SGHRS and CDR2 is YFSETQ. V was shortened by 0 bases and J by 5 bases, with 6 bases between the two germline ends. The variable domain in full, completed from reference TRBV5-1 and TRBJ1-5, reads KAGVTQTPRYLIKTRGQQVTLSCSPISGHRSVSWYQQTPGQGLQFLFEYFSETQRNKGNFPGRFSGRQFSNSRSEMNVSTLELGDSALYLCASSLGLDQPQHFGDGTRLSIL.

V and J are TRBV11-2 and TRBJ2-3, with D uncertain. CDR1 and CDR2 (germline): SGHAT, FQNNGV. The CDR3 totals 14 residues. Trimming pared 5 bases from V and 4 bases from J, leaving 13 bases between. CDR3 DNA: TGTGCCAGCAGCCCAGGATTCGACGCAGATACGCAGTATTTT. Amino acids: CASSPGFDADTQYF.

The J gene is TRBJ2-1, the V gene TRBV10-3; 12 nucleotides match TRBD1. The J segment lost 7 bases and the V segment lost 6 bases, leaving 13 bases of the junction unmatched. Germline lookup yields CDR1 ENHRY and CDR2 SYGVKD. The CDR3 is 17 residues long. The CDR3 nucleotides are TGTGCCATCAGCGATTCCGGGACAGGGGGCGAGATAAATGAGCAGTTCTTC. Amino acids: CAISDSGTGGEINEQFF.

The chain is built from TRBV5-4 and TRBJ2-7; 8 nucleotides align to TRBD1. Germline CDR1 is SGHNT and CDR2 is YYREEE (reference sequence). The CDR3 consists of 15 residues. The ends lost 3 bases at V and 5 bases at J; junction bases unmatched: 10. The CDR3 coding sequence is TGTGCCAGCAGCTCCCCCACAGGGGGATATGACGAGCAGTACTTC. This gives the protein CASSSPTGGYDEQYF.

The chain has TRBV11-2 and TRBJ2-2; 7 bases line up with TRBD1. The ends lost 6 bases at V and 7 bases at J; junction bases unmatched: 5. This CDR3 spans 13 amino acids. CDR1 and CDR2 from the germline V gene are SGHAT and FQNNGV. CDR3 coding DNA: TGTGCCAGCAGACTAACAGGGGTCGGGGAGCTGTTTTTT. Protein sequence: CASRLTGVGELFF.